The clone carrying this T cell receptor (beta chain) was detected a few times. Germline values: CDR1 LNHDA, CDR2 SQIVND (reference sequence). This CDR3 spans 15 amino acids. V was clipped by 3 bases and J by 8 bases, with 17 bases between them. These data are taken from a study of OX40 agonist ivuxolimab in advanced cancers. Turning to the study itself: Three patients got partial responses; one had hepatocellular carcinoma and two had cutaneous melanoma.

Data came from immunoSEQ multiplex PCR; TCRdb stores just in-frame clones and leaves some out. This table holds around 80,000 clones, 88% found once. The chain employs TRBV19 and TRBJ2-1, with D possibly being TRBD2 (6 bases). The specimen comprised CD4+ or CD8+ T cells sorted from blood, sampled in a trial of the OX40 agonist ivuxolimab. The clonotype comes from an adult with an advanced solid tumor such as melanoma, head and neck, liver or kidney cancer. The CDR3 DNA follows: TGTGCCAGTAGTATCACTAGCCTGGGCCCCCATGAGCAGTTCTTC. Protein: CASSITSLGPHEQFF.